This T cell receptor (beta chain) derives from a study of neoadjuvant anti-PD-1 for oral cavity cancer (dated by TCRdb to 2020 to 2023). As for the study more broadly: Three to four biweekly doses of nivolumab at 3 mg/kg were mostly administered to patients before curative-intent surgical resection. Responders were defined as patients with complete response, partial response or stable disease by RECIST 1.1; non-responders were defined as patients with progression. There were roughly 13 patients in the parent correlative cohort, and the response rate was over 25%. For patients who did not progress, a fourth nivolumab dose was given around day 43, followed by definitive surgical resection on days 50-56.

The cysteine opens and the phenylalanine closes a CDR3 of 13 amino acids. The read is trimmed to its CDR3 DNA, 39 bases read in frame from base 1. V is reduced by 4 bases and J by 6 bases, leaving a spacing of 10 bases between them. For CDR1 and CDR2, the germline V gene lists MDHEN and SYDVKM. Study-level results and caveats: Only a few patients per response group were included in the TCR analyses, and the authors called for validation in larger cohorts. After neoadjuvant nivolumab, T cell clonality (Gini index) in PBMCs was significantly higher in non-responders than in responders. Higher pretreatment blood Treg/Th17 ratios correlated with higher pretreatment blood TCRbeta clonality and lower post-treatment tumor TCRbeta clonality.

The sample's time point label, in plain terms: after neoadjuvant nivolumab, at surgical resection. Patients were newly diagnosed with stage II-IVA oral cavity squamous cell carcinoma and had received no prior systemic or radiation treatment. The cohort was made up of patients with locally advanced, HPV-negative oral cavity squamous cell carcinoma. No culture maintenance or expansion was done, as the peripheral blood mononuclear cells went straight to analysis. Samples came from a longitudinal correlative study of a single-arm phase II trial of neoadjuvant nivolumab in oral cavity squamous cell carcinoma. Genomic DNA-based TCRbeta sequencing was performed on subject-matched pre- and post-treatment PBMCs and tumors from three responders and three non-responders. Peripheral blood mononuclear cells were collected before nivolumab treatment and again after treatment, at the time of surgery. Genomic DNA was isolated from PBMCs using the Maxwell RSC DNA from Cells kit.

Comments on this clone: Its binding antigen is unknown. No much larger clonotype is one base removed from it; base qualities were not supplied.

For deep sequencing of PBMC libraries, mostly roughly 0.5 ug of input genomic DNA was used, and six replicates were run per sample. TCRbeta libraries were prepared with the immunoSEQ hsTCRbeta kit according to the manufacturer's instructions. The completed libraries were mixed into a single pool at 3 nM, then sequenced with an Illumina NovaSeq 6000 S4 flow cell. The study's own analysis went as follows. The immunoSEQ Analyzer was used for raw data preprocessing and quality control. The analysis was limited to productive rearrangements, and each clonotype was defined by a unique CDR3 amino acid sequence. Using the R package tcR, the researchers computed the Gini-Simpson index as their estimate of repertoire clonality. Student's t test was used to compare Gini indices, while Pearson correlation assessed associations with tumor size change. In its TCRdb copy, this immuneACCESS table keeps in-frame sequences only and misses some clones. Where compared with another copy, unresolved V genes explain less than half of these, and the others have no known cause. That table furnishes V, J and clone size, whereas the DNA furnished D and trimming. For this sample the table gives 10,000 or so clones, of which about three fifths were detected only once. The top ten clones comprise 4.5% of the sample.

The specimen was PBMCs, collected after nivolumab (anti-PD-1) treatment. The chain is assembled from TRBV28 and TRBJ2-1, with the D gene call left open. The receptor's source is a person between 40 and 80 years old with oral cavity squamous cell carcinoma. CDR3 loop: CASSYLEFNEQFF. The DNA reads TGTGCCAGCAGTTATTTAGAATTCAATGAGCAGTTCTTC.